These 32 T cell receptor beta chains share one sample of origin, sequenced in a study of blood T cells in healthy people across ages. Through a sample-barcoded 5' primer and a J-beta primer mix, a second PCR was run for roughly 6 to 11 cycles. TCRdb itself ran the 5' RACE reads through MiXCR, one entry per CDR3 protein. The sample lists 550,000 to 700,000 distinct CDR3 sequences; roughly 29% were seen once. The sample taken for sequencing was blood. The receptors shown here come from a woman in her 70s in good health.

The V gene is TRBV5-1, the J gene TRBJ2-5, with D uncertain. The DNA end lines up better with TRBJ2-7; the J call may be wrong. Germline CDR1 reads SGHRS; CDR2 reads YFSETQ. The CDR3 runs to 14 residues. The CDR3 sequence is CASSLEVDMYEQYF. In nucleotides, the CDR3 is TGCGCCAGCAGCTTGGAGGTGGATATGTACGAGCAGTACTTC.

The chain recombines TRBV7-2 with TRBJ1-6; TRBD1 agrees at 8 bases. Germline assignment: CDR1 SGHTA and CDR2 FQGNSA. This CDR3 region has 15 residues. The junction had 4 bases not matched to a gene; V was cut back by 3 bases and J by 6 bases. The CDR3 region is CASSLGGQGNSPLHF. DNA for the CDR3: TGTGCCAGCAGCTTGGGAGGACAGGGTAATTCACCCCTCCACTTT.

This clonotype was detected once. The chain carries TRBV5-1 and TRBJ2-5, with 8 bases aligning to TRBD2. Germline loops: CDR1 SGHRS, CDR2 YFSETQ. There are 17 residues in the CDR3. J was trimmed by 7 bases and V by 0 bases; bases with no gene match: 14. The CDR3 DNA reads as TGCGCCAGCAGCTTGGGGACCGGGACTAGTGTGTGGGGGACCCAGTACTTC. Protein product: CASSLGTGTSVWGTQYF.

This clonotype has just a few counts. V is TRBV20-1 and J is TRBJ2-7; D is possibly TRBD2 (5 bases). V dropped 4 bases and J dropped 1 base, with 14 bases sitting between them. Per germline, CDR1 DFQATT and CDR2 SNEGSKA (reference sequence). CDR3 length: 14 residues. CDR3 protein: CSATPIRGSYEQYF. In DNA form, the CDR3 reads TGCAGTGCTACCCCCATCCGGGGTTCCTACGAGCAGTACTTC.

This clonotype has only one observation. The rearrangement joins TRBV24-1 to TRBJ2-7; 8 bases are shared with TRBD2. The CDR3 totals 16 residues. Germline V gene lookup returns CDR1 KGHDR and CDR2 SFDVKD. With 0 bases clipped from V and 2 bases from J, the junction kept 5 bases outside the gene matches. The CDR3 reads CATSDLNPGGTYEQYF. The DNA for the CDR3 is TGTGCCACCAGTGATTTGAATCCGGGGGGGACCTACGAGCAGTACTTC.

This chain connects TRBV19 to TRBJ1-2; TRBD1 might be the D (5 bases). The germline CDR1 and CDR2 sequences are LNHDA and SQIVND (reference sequence). CDR3 length: 13 amino acids. Trimming left V 7 bases short and J 3 bases short, with 12 bases between. The CDR3, as DNA: TGTGCCAGTAAGAGGGGCCAGTACTATGGCTACACCTTC. It encodes CASKRGQYYGYTF.

This clonotype came up a few times. The chain is built from TRBV6-1 and TRBJ2-3; no clear D gene. This CDR3 region has 15 residues. The germline V gene has CDR1 MNHNS and CDR2 SASEGT. V lost 2 bases, J lost 1 base, and 10 bases lay in between. CDR3 DNA: TGTGCCAGCAGTGAAAGGCTAGGAGGCACAGATACGCAGTATTTT. Protein product: CASSERLGGTDTQYF.

The chain is built from TRBV7-3 and TRBJ2-7, with 11 bases identical to TRBD2. Germline CDR1 is SGHTA and CDR2 is FQGTGA. This CDR3 spans 16 amino acids. With V trimmed by 2 bases and J by 1 base, 4 bases remained unmatched. CDR3 bases: TGTGCCAGCAGCTTACGGCTAGCGGGGGGATCCTACGAGCAGTACTTC. Translated, it gives CASSLRLAGGSYEQYF.

This clonotype was counted a few times. The DNA for the CDR3 is TGTGCCAGCAGCCAGCCCCCAGGGGGCTCTGGAAACACCATATATTTT. This sequence encodes CASSQPPGGSGNTIYF. The J gene is TRBJ1-3, the V gene TRBV4-2, with TRBD1 identical over 7 bases. CDR1 is LGHNA and CDR2 is YNFKEQ in the germline V gene. V shed 3 bases, J shed 0 bases, and the junction held 5 bases outside the gene matches. The CDR3 has 16 amino acids.

The rearrangement links TRBV5-1 to TRBJ1-2; D is uncertain. The CDR3 spans 18 residues. Trimming pared 0 bases from V and 2 bases from J, leaving 20 bases between. Germline V gene sequence: CDR1 SGHRS, CDR2 YFSETQ. The CDR3 nucleotides read TGCGCCAGCAGCTTGGGGGTCGGCTCGGGGAAAGGAAACTATGGCTACACCTTC. This encodes CASSLGVGSGKGNYGYTF.

J is TRBJ1-1 and V is TRBV20-1, with TRBD1 as a possible D gene (5 bases). V was clipped by 2 bases and J by 0 bases, with 10 bases between them. CDR3 size: 14 residues. Germline CDR1 DFQATT, CDR2 SNEGSKA (reference sequence). CDR3 nucleotides: TGCAGTGCTAGACGTGGGGGGATGAACACTGAAGCTTTCTTT. Translation gives CSARRGGMNTEAFF.

The rearrangement joins TRBV29-1 to TRBJ2-1; D possibly corresponds to TRBD2 (5 bases). V shed 6 bases and J shed 1 base, with 10 bases lying between them. This CDR3 comprises 13 residues. CDR1 is SQVTM and CDR2 is ANQGSEA in the germline V gene. The CDR3 sequence: CSVVRVSYNEQFF. The CDR3 region has the DNA TGCAGCGTCGTGAGGGTATCCTACAATGAGCAGTTCTTC.

The gene calls are TRBV2 and TRBJ1-1; the D is unclear. V lost 2 bases and J lost 5, with 6 bases in between. Germline-derived CDR1 and CDR2 are SNHLY and FYNNEI. The length of the CDR3 is 12 residues. As DNA, the CDR3 is TGTGCCAGCAGTGAAAGATGGACTGAAGCTTTCTTT. Translating gives CASSERWTEAFF. Full variable domain (remainder filled in from reference TRBV2 and TRBJ1-1): EPEVTQTPSHQVTQMGQEVILRCVPISNHLYFYWYRQILGQKVEFLVSFYNNEISEKSEIFDDQFSVERPDGSNFTLKIRSTKLEDSAMYFCASSERWTEAFFGQGTRLTVV.

This chain uses TRBV3-1 with TRBJ2-1; no firm D call. The V gene's germline CDR1 is LGHDT and CDR2 YNNKEL (reference sequence). The CDR3 spans 15 residues. The ends were cut back, 4 bases at V and 0 bases at J, with 10 bases in the middle. The CDR3 protein is CASSRPTSSYNEQFF. CDR3 DNA sequence: TGTGCCAGCAGCCGACCCACCAGCTCCTACAATGAGCAGTTCTTC.

This clonotype came up a few times. The chain combines TRBV12-3 or TRBV12-4 with TRBJ1-1; D possibly corresponds to TRBD1 (6 bases). This CDR3 has 16 amino acids. V was trimmed by 7 bases and J by 7 bases, leaving 25 bases between them. The CDR3 sequence is CASTGRRGSINGEAFF. Here the CDR3 DNA reads TGTGCCAGCACCGGCCGAAGGGGGAGTATTAATGGTGAAGCTTTCTTT.

The chain uses TRBV7-2 and TRBJ2-7; tentatively, D is TRBD1 (6 bases). The CDR3 is 14 residues long. Deletions cut 5 bases from V and 2 bases from J, with 13 bases between. Germline assignment: CDR1 SGHTA and CDR2 FQGNSA. The DNA of the CDR3 is TGTGCCAGCAGCCAAGGTTCAGGGGCCTACGAGCAGTACTTC. Protein sequence: CASSQGSGAYEQYF.

The J gene is TRBJ2-5, the V gene TRBV18; 11 nucleotides line up with TRBD2. The CDR3 runs 17 residues. Germline CDR1 and CDR2: KGHSH and LQKENI. After removal of 6 bases from V and 7 bases from J, the junction contained 16 bases not matched to a gene. In DNA, the CDR3 is TGTGCCAGCTCGGAAGGCGCCGGGACTAGCGGCCTCGGGACCCAGTACTTC. Its translation is CASSEGAGTSGLGTQYF.

The genes are TRBV20-1 and TRBJ2-2, with 7 positions matching TRBD2. After removal of 1 base from V and 0 bases from J, the junction contained 5 bases not matched to a gene. Per germline, CDR1 DFQATT and CDR2 SNEGSKA (reference sequence). CDR3 length equals 16 residues. CDR3 region: CSARGGGTPNTGELFF. CDR3 coding DNA: TGCAGTGCTAGAGGGGGAGGGACTCCGAACACCGGGGAGCTGTTTTTT.

This clonotype was detected a few times. The chain couples TRBV7-2 to TRBJ1-2; D unresolved. CDR1 SGHTA and CDR2 FQGNSA come from the germline V gene. This CDR3 is built from 16 residues. V was trimmed by 7 bases and J by 0 bases, leaving 18 bases between them. DNA for the CDR3: TGTGCCAGCACCAAGGTTGCGGAGAGTTCTAACTATGGCTACACCTTC. It codes for CASTKVAESSNYGYTF.

Only a few counts were recorded for this clonotype. The rearrangement uses TRBV5-1 and TRBJ1-1; TRBD1 aligns across 8 bases. CDR3 length equals 17 residues. J lost 0 bases, V lost 2 bases, and 9 bases had no gene match. Germline values: CDR1 SGHRS, CDR2 YFSETQ. The CDR3 DNA follows: TGCGCCAGCAGCTTTCTCCCCACAGGGGGAGTGAACACTGAAGCTTTCTTT. It is translated as CASSFLPTGGVNTEAFF. Together with reference TRBV5-1 and TRBJ1-1, the CDR3 gives the full variable domain: KAGVTQTPRYLIKTRGQQVTLSCSPISGHRSVSWYQQTPGQGLQFLFEYFSETQRNKGNFPGRFSGRQFSNSRSEMNVSTLELGDSALYLCASSFLPTGGVNTEAFFGQGTRLTVV.

The V and J genes are TRBV6-5 and TRBJ1-4; D is undetermined. The CDR3 contains 14 residues. The germline V gene encodes CDR1 MNHEY and CDR2 SVGAGI. V lost 2 bases to trimming and J lost 8 bases, with 12 bases between them. The DNA for the CDR3 is TGTGCCAGCAGTTACAATTTGGGGAGCGAAAAACTGTTTTTT. It specifies CASSYNLGSEKLFF.

The chain combines TRBV20-1 with TRBJ1-3, with D uncertain. Germline CDR1 and CDR2: DFQATT and SNEGSKA (reference sequence). The CDR3 has 14 residues. The germline V and J ends were trimmed by 4 bases and 0 bases, with 10 bases remaining between them. CDR3 nucleotide sequence: TGCAGTGCTACCCGAACCGGCTCTGGAAACACCATATATTTT. Protein product: CSATRTGSGNTIYF.

V is TRBV4-1 and J is TRBJ2-2; tentative D call: TRBD2 (7 bases). The CDR3 is 17 amino acids. Germline V lookup: CDR1 MGHRA, CDR2 YSYEKL. The V and J ends lost 1 base and 0 bases respectively, with 12 bases between them. The CDR3 sequence is CASSQGGGGSNTGELFF. The CDR3 region has the DNA TGCGCCAGCAGCCAAGGAGGGGGGGGGTCGAACACCGGGGAGCTGTTTTTT.

Ten or more counts support this clonotype. V gene TRBV18 combines with J gene TRBJ1-2; no clear D gene. The CDR3 has 15 amino acids. Germline values: CDR1 KGHSH, CDR2 LQKENI. The V end was cut by 2 bases, the J end by 3 bases, with 13 bases between. CDR3 region: CASSPAWQEYYGYTF. CDR3 coding DNA: TGTGCCAGCTCACCAGCATGGCAGGAGTACTATGGCTACACCTTC.

The table lists this clonotype with many counts. The rearrangement links TRBV20-1 to TRBJ2-7; D is unresolved. This CDR3 comprises 12 residues. CDR1 and CDR2 from the germline V gene are DFQATT and SNEGSKA (reference sequence). Trimming removed 6 bases from V and 1 base from J, with 10 bases in between. The CDR3 is CSAQTHSYEQYF. The CDR3 bases are TGCAGTGCCCAGACACATTCCTACGAGCAGTACTTC.

This chain joins TRBV7-2 and TRBJ2-5, with D tentatively TRBD2 (5 bases). The tail of the sequence fits TRBJ2-7 better, so the J call may be wrong. The CDR3 contains 14 residues. Germline lookup yields CDR1 SGHTA and CDR2 FQGNSA. The CDR3: CASSLGEYGHEQYF. The CDR3 coding sequence is TGTGCCAGCAGCTTAGGGGAGTATGGGCACGAGCAGTACTTC.

V usage is TRBV27 and J usage is TRBJ2-5; a weak D match, TRBD1 (5 bases). The germline V gene has CDR1 MNHEY and CDR2 SMNVEV (reference sequence). Trimming removed 2 bases at V and 5 bases at J, with 12 bases between. CDR3 length: 14 amino acids. CDR3: CASSLGRVGETQYF. CDR3 nucleotide sequence: TGTGCCAGCAGTTTAGGCAGGGTAGGCGAGACCCAGTACTTC.

The chain couples TRBV10-3 to TRBJ2-7; 10 bases line up with TRBD1. Germline V lookup: CDR1 ENHRY, CDR2 SYGVKD. V was pared by 11 bases and J by 3 bases, with 4 bases of the junction left unmatched. The CDR3 has 12 amino acids. In DNA, the CDR3 is TGTGCCGCCGGACAGGGGGGCTACGAGCAGTACTTC. It is translated as CAAGQGGYEQYF.

The genes are TRBV4-3 and TRBJ1-4; D is ambiguous. The CDR3 is made up of 15 amino acids. The V end lost 4 bases, the J end lost 0 bases, and 9 bases lay between the germline ends. Germline CDR1 and CDR2: LGHNA and YSLEER. This chain's CDR3 is CASSPRYATNEKLFF. The CDR3 DNA reads as TGCGCCAGCAGCCCCCGGTATGCAACTAATGAAAAACTGTTTTTT.

The chain has TRBV2 and TRBJ1-4; no reliable D call. Germline CDR1 is SNHLY and CDR2 is FYNNEI. This CDR3 region has 14 residues. V dropped 4 bases and J dropped 3 bases, with 9 bases sitting between them. The CDR3 DNA sequence: TGTGCCAGCAGTGTTAGGAGGGCTAATGAAAAACTGTTTTTT. Its translation is CASSVRRANEKLFF.

This clonotype has only a few counts. The CDR3 region has the DNA TGCAGCGTTGAGGGAGGAAACGAGCAGTACTTC. This encodes CSVEGGNEQYF. V is TRBV29-1 and J is TRBJ2-5; D is perhaps TRBD2 (6 bases). The J call may be wrong; the DNA end is better matched by TRBJ2-7. Germline CDR1 and CDR2: SQVTM and ANQGSEA. The CDR3 runs 11 residues.

This clonotype has only a few counts. One end of the junction does not line up with germline, which may come from a read error. This chain connects TRBV6-2 or TRBV6-3 to TRBJ2-1; D perhaps matches TRBD2 (5 bases). Germline V gives CDR1 MNHEY, CDR2 SVGEGT. This CDR3 spans 15 amino acids. CDR3 sequence reads: CASKLRTLSHNEQFF. The CDR3 bases are TGTGCCAGCAAGCTGCGGACTCTCTCCCACAATGAGCAGTTCTTC.